One sample yielded the 15 T cell receptor beta chains listed below, sequenced in a study of neurological immune-mediated disorders. TCRdb recomputed calls from the 5' RACE reads with MiXCR, one row per CDR3 protein. The table shows 30,000 to 45,000 distinct CDR3 sequences, with approximately 5% occurring only once. Sequencing was done on a sample of CD4+ T cells from blood. These TCRs come from a man younger than 35 in good health.

This clonotype was seen ten or more times. The chain recombines TRBV3-1 with TRBJ1-2; D remains ambiguous. Deletions cut 0 bases from V and 5 bases from J, with 13 bases between. The CDR3 length is 15 residues. CDR1 and CDR2 from the germline V gene are LGHDT and YNNKEL (reference sequence). In nucleotides, the CDR3 is TGTGCCAGCAGCCAAGATTTGGGTTTTTCGTATGGCTACACCTTC. It translates to CASSQDLGFSYGYTF.

This clonotype has ten or more counts. The V call is TRBV24-1, the J call TRBJ1-1; 9 nucleotides line up with TRBD1. CDR1 and CDR2 from the germline V gene are KGHDR and SFDVKD. The CDR3 is 13 residues long. Unmatched junction bases numbered 2, after V lost 10 bases and J lost 0 bases. The CDR3 nucleotides are TGTGCCACAGGGACAGGGTTGAACACTGAAGCTTTCTTT. This sequence encodes CATGTGLNTEAFF.

This clonotype came up many times. The chain carries TRBV15 and TRBJ1-2; 8 bases are shared with TRBD1. The length of the CDR3 is 16 residues. The V segment lost 0 bases and the J segment 4 bases; nucleotides outside the gene matches: 7. Germline CDR1 reads LNHNV; CDR2 reads YYDKDF (reference sequence). Here the CDR3 DNA reads TGTGCCACCAGCAGAGATCGGGGACAGGAGTTCTATGGCTACACCTTC. Translating it yields CATSRDRGQEFYGYTF.

This clonotype was detected many times. This sequence joins TRBV29-1 and TRBJ1-4, with D hard to call. The CDR3 runs to 13 residues. The V and J ends lost 4 bases and 2 bases respectively, with 8 bases between them. Germline values: CDR1 SQVTM, CDR2 ANQGSEA. Here the CDR3 reads CSVGEQTNEKLFF. The CDR3 nucleotides are TGCAGCGTTGGGGAACAGACTAATGAAAAACTGTTTTTT.

This clonotype was observed many times. The genes are TRBV5-1 and TRBJ2-5, with a tentative D call TRBD1 (5 bases). CDR3 length: 15 amino acids. The ends were cut back, 4 bases at V and 1 base at J, with 14 bases in the middle. Per the germline V gene, CDR1 is SGHRS and CDR2 is YFSETQ. The CDR3 DNA is TGCGCCAGCAGCGTCTCAGGGCAACTCCAAGAGACCCAGTACTTC. Protein product: CASSVSGQLQETQYF.

This clonotype showed up many times. The rearrangement uses TRBV3-1 and TRBJ1-1, with TRBD1 identical over 7 bases. Losses at the gene ends were 4 bases for V and 8 bases for J; bases not matched to a gene: 7. This CDR3 has 13 residues. Germline V CDR1 and CDR2: LGHDT, YNNKEL (reference sequence). The CDR3 reads CASSRNRGSEAFF. The DNA of the CDR3 is TGTGCCAGCAGCCGAAACAGGGGATCCGAAGCTTTCTTT.

This clonotype occurred many times. This chain joins TRBV29-1 and TRBJ1-1; TRBD1 is a possible D gene (5 bases). The CDR3 loop spans 12 amino acids. The ends were cut back, 3 bases at V and 5 bases at J, with 10 bases in the middle. The germline V gene has CDR1 SQVTM and CDR2 ANQGSEA. DNA of the CDR3: TGCAGCGTTGACCTTGGGGGGACTGAAGCTTTCTTT. Translation gives CSVDLGGTEAFF.

Ten or more counts support this clonotype. The chain combines TRBV20-1 with TRBJ2-7, with D unclear. Trimming pared 5 bases from V and 3 bases from J, leaving 5 bases between. Germline CDR1 is DFQATT and CDR2 is SNEGSKA (reference sequence). The CDR3 consists of 10 residues. This CDR3 reads CSALDYEQYF. DNA of the CDR3: TGCAGTGCTCTTGACTACGAGCAGTACTTC.

This clonotype was recorded many times. The J gene is TRBJ2-3, the V gene TRBV20-1; D gene unclear. This CDR3 contains 14 residues. CDR1 and CDR2 (germline): DFQATT, SNEGSKA (reference sequence). V was clipped by 3 bases and J by 0 bases, with 10 bases between them. As DNA, the CDR3 is TGCAGTGCTAGGCCCCGGGCGAGCACAGATACGCAGTATTTT. Translated, it gives CSARPRASTDTQYF.

This clonotype was recorded many times. V usage is TRBV20-1 and J usage is TRBJ1-5; D uncertain. The length of the CDR3 is 12 residues. V was pared by 2 bases and J by 8 bases, with 10 bases between. Germline V gene sequence: CDR1 DFQATT, CDR2 SNEGSKA (reference sequence). CDR3 nucleotide sequence: TGCAGTGCTAGATTGGCGGGGAAGCCCCAGCATTTT. This codes for CSARLAGKPQHF.

This clonotype has a count of ten or more. This sequence joins TRBV5-1 and TRBJ1-4; D perhaps matches TRBD1 (5 bases). CDR1 and CDR2 from the germline V gene are SGHRS and YFSETQ. V shed 5 bases and J shed 3 bases, with 8 bases lying between them. The CDR3 length is 13 residues. CDR3 residues: CASRARANEKLFF. CDR3 coding DNA: TGCGCCAGCAGGGCCAGGGCTAATGAAAAACTGTTTTTT.

Many counts were recorded for this clonotype. The J gene is TRBJ2-3, the V gene TRBV20-1; D remains unclear. V shed 2 bases and J shed 2 bases, with 5 bases lying between them. Germline V CDR1 and CDR2: DFQATT, SNEGSKA (reference sequence). The CDR3 runs 12 residues. CDR3 nucleotides: TGCAGTGCTAGATGGTCCACAGATACGCAGTATTTT. As protein: CSARWSTDTQYF.

The rearrangement links TRBV2 to TRBJ2-5, with 9 bases matching TRBD2. There are 19 residues in the CDR3. V lost 5 bases and J lost 3; bases outside the gene matches: 19. Germline V gene sequence: CDR1 SNHLY, CDR2 FYNNEI. CDR3 sequence: CASSLTPDWSGGMKETQYF. In nucleotides, the CDR3 is TGTGCCAGCAGTCTGACCCCCGATTGGAGCGGGGGGATGAAAGAGACCCAGTACTTC.

At least ten counts were recorded for this clonotype. The chain joins TRBV5-1 to TRBJ2-2; D is perhaps TRBD1 or TRBD2 (5 bases each). Between the trimmed V and J ends, which lost 5 bases and 7 bases, there was a span of 15 bases. CDR1 is SGHRS and CDR2 is YFSETQ in the germline V gene. The CDR3 is made up of 14 amino acids. The CDR3 sequence is CASRPGTEGGELFF. The CDR3 DNA reads as TGCGCCAGCAGGCCCGGGACGGAAGGCGGGGAGCTGTTTTTT.

The sample holds many counts of this clonotype. This sequence joins TRBV18 and TRBJ1-6; D is possibly TRBD1 (6 bases). Germline CDR1 and CDR2: KGHSH and LQKENI. CDR3 length equals 13 residues. Trimming took off 6 bases at V and 10 bases at J, with 13 bases between the two ends. CDR3 sequence: CASSGGPGSPLHF. The CDR3 region has the DNA TGTGCCAGCTCGGGGGGGCCAGGATCACCCCTCCACTTT.